This TCR beta chain emerged from a study of blood T cell repertoires in COVID-19. Study summary: The samples span acute and convalescent COVID-19 from the United States, Italy and Spain.

Deletions cut 6 bases from V and 0 bases from J, with 16 bases between. Germline CDR1 MNHEY, CDR2 SMNVEV (reference sequence). This CDR3 has 16 residues. Authors' analysis steps: Amplified reference gene primers provided the basis for estimating nucleated cell counts. The method was immunoSEQ multiplex PCR; TCRdb's version includes in-frame clones alone and lacks a portion of them. V and J calls and clone size are given by that table; D and trimming were obtained from the DNA. The sample comprises 150,000 or so clones, about 87% of which are singletons, and around 0.5% rests with the top ten. The chain has TRBV27 and TRBJ2-3; weak D call: TRBD2 (5 bases). The sequence derives from a man aged 55 to 69 with COVID-19, enrolled during active disease. Material for sequencing was peripheral blood. Here the CDR3 reads CASSLGLYSSTDTQYF. CDR3 nucleotides: TGTGCCAGCAGCCTTGGACTTTACTCTAGCACAGATACGCAGTATTTT.